This T cell receptor (beta chain) was retrieved from a study of neoadjuvant anti-PD-1 for oral cavity cancer. Study details: Around day 43, patients without progression received a fourth nivolumab dose before surgery.

Cohort: HPV-negative, locally advanced oral cavity squamous cell carcinoma patients. Analysis of PBMCs was direct, with no culture step. Study-wide results and limits: Higher pretreatment Treg/Th17 ratios tracked higher pretreatment blood clonality.

V was cut by 2 bases and J by 0 bases, with 8 bases left in between. CDR1 is MNHNS and CDR2 is SASEGT in the germline V gene. The CDR3 sequence is 15 residues long. Measured with immunoSEQ multiplex PCR; TCRdb has only the in-frame clones, and not every one. Of approximately 14,000 clones in the sample, about 69% were seen once. As for this clone: The target antigen is unknown.

This sample comprised PBMCs, obtained before nivolumab (anti-PD-1) treatment. The chain combines TRBV6-1 with TRBJ1-5, with D hard to call. This clonotype was sampled from a person between 40 and 85 years old with oral cavity squamous cell carcinoma. The CDR3 nucleotides are TGTGCCAGCAGTGAACCGGGGATTAGCAATCAGCCCCAGCATTTT. Translated, it gives CASSEPGISNQPQHF.